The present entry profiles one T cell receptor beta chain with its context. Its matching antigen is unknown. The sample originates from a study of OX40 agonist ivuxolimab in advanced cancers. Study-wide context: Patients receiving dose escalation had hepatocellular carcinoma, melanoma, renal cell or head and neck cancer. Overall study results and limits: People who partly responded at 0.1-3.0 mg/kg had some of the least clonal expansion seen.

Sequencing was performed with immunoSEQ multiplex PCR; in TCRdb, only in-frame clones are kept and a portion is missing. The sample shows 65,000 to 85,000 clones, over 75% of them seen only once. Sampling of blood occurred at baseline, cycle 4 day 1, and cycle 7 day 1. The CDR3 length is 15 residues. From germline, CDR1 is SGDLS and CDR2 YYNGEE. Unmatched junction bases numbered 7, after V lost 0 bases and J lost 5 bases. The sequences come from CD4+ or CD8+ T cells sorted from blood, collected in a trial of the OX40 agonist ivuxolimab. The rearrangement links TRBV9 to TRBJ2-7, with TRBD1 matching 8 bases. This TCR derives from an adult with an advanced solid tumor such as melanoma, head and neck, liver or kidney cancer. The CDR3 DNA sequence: TGTGCCAGCAGCGTAGTGGTCAGGGGGCCCCACGAGCAGTACTTC. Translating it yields CASSVVVRGPHEQYF.